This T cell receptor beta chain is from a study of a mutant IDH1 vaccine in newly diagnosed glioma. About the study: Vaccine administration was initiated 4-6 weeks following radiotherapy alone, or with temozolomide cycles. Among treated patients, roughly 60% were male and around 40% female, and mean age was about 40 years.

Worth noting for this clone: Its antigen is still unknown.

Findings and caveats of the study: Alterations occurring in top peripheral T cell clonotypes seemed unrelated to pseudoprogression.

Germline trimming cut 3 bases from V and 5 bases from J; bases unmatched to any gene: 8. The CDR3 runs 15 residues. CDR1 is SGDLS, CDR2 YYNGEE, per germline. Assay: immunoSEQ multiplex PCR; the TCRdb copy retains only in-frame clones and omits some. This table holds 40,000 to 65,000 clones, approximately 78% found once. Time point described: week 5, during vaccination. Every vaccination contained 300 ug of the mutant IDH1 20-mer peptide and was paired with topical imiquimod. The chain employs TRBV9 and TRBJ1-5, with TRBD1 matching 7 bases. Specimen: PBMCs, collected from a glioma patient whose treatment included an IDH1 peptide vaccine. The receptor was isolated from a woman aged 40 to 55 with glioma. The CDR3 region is CASSGSGTADQPQHF. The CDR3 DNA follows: TGTGCCAGCAGCGGCTCCGGGACAGCCGATCAGCCCCAGCATTTT. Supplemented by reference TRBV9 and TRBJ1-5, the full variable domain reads DSGVTQTPKHLITATGQRVTLRCSPRSGDLSVYWYQQSLDQGLQFLIQYYNGEERAKGNILERFSAQQFPDLHSELNLSSLELGDSALYFCASSGSGTADQPQHFGDGTRLSIL.